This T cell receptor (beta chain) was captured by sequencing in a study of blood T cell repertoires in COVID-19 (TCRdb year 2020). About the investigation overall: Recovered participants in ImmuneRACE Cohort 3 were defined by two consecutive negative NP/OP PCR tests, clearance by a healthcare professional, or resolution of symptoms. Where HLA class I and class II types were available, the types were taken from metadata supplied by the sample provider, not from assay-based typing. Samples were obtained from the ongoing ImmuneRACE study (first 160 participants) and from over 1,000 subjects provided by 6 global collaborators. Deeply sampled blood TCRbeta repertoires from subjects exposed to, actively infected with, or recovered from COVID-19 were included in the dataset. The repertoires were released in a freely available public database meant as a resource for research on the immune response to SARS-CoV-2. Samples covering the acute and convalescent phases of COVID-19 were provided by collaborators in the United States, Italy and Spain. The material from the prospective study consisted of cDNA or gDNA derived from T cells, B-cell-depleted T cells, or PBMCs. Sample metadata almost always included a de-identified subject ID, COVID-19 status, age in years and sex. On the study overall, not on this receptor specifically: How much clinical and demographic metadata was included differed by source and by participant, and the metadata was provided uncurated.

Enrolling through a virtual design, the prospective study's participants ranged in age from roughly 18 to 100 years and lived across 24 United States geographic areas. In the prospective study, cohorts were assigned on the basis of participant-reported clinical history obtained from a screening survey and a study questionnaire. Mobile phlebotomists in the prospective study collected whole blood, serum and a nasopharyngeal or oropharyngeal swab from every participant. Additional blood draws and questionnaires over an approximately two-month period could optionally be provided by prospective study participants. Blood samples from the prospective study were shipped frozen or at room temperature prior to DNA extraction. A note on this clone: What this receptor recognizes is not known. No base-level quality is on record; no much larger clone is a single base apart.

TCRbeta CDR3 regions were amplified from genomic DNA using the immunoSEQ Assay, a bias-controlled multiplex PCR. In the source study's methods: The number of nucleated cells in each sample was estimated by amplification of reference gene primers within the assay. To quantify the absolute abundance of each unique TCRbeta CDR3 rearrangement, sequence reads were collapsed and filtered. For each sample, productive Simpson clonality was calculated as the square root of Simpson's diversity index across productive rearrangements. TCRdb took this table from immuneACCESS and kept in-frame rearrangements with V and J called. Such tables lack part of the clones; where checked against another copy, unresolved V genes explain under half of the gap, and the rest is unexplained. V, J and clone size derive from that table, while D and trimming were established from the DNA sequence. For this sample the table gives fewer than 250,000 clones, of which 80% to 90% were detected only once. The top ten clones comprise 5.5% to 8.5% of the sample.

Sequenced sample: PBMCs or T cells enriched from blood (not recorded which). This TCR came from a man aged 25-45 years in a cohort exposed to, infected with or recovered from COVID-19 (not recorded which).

The CDR3 reads as follows: CASRRTGMNTEAFF. In nucleotide form, the sequence is TGTGCCAGCAGAAGGACAGGAATGAACACTGAAGCTTTCTTT. Recombination linked TRBV28 to TRBJ1-1, and 7 bases in between align with TRBD1. V and J are trimmed by 6 bases and 0 bases, and the gene matches miss 4 bases of the junction. CDR1 and CDR2 (MDHEN, SYDVKM) derive from the germline V gene. The CDR3 sequence holds 14 residues, the cysteine and phenylalanine included. Only CDR3 DNA remains: 42 bases, in frame from the first base.